A selection of T cell receptor beta chains follows, all from one sample in a study of T cell repertoires in aging, cancer and after chemotherapy. TCRdb re-derived calls from the multiplex PCR reads in MiXCR, one entry per CDR3 protein. The data show over a thousand distinct CDR3 sequences, with around a fifth seen just once and around a fifth held by the top ten. Sequencing was done on a sample of blood. The origin of the receptors is a human donor with a solid tumor. Each CDR3 is given with its conserved first and last residue. The order of the fields is D gene, clone size, V gene, J gene, CDR3 protein, CDR3 DNA. The D gene is left open where the match is weak. The size entry is marked missing in some rows and otherwise reads once, few, many or a size class.

NA,NA,TRBV29-1,TRBJ1-2,CSVPGRGNGYTF,TGCAGCGTTCCAGGCAGGGGTAACGGCTACACCTTC
TRBD1,medium-sized,TRBV6-1,TRBJ1-2,CASSGRGRQGPFNYGYTF,TGTGCCAGCAGTGGGCGCGGGAGACAGGGACCATTTAACTATGGCTACACCTTC
TRBD1,medium-sized,TRBV5-6,TRBJ2-2,CASSLYRGPPGELFF,TGTGCCAGCAGCCTTTACAGGGGACCCCCCGGGGAGCTGTTTTTT
NA,medium-sized,TRBV12-3/TRBV12-4,TRBJ1-3,CASSLWGAPRTGNTIYF,TGTGCCAGCAGTTTATGGGGTGCCCCTAGAACTGGAAACACCATATATTTT
NA,once,TRBV20-1,TRBJ2-5,CSAPTRSALLETQYF,TGCAGTGCCCCGACTAGGAGCGCCTTGTTAGAGACCCAGTACTTC
NA,NA,TRBV4-1,TRBJ1-2,CASSLGQANTGYYGGDGYTF,TGCGCCAGCAGCCTTGGGCAGGCGAACACTGGCTACTATGGGGGAGATGGCTACACCTTC
NA,medium-sized,TRBV12-3/TRBV12-4,TRBJ1-4,CASSLGGVKLFF,TGTGCCAGCAGTTTAGGAGGAGTGAAACTGTTTTTT
NA,large,TRBV29-1,TRBJ2-4,CSVERVVSGKNIQYF,TGCAGCGTTGAGAGGGTCGTATCGGGCAAAAACATTCAGTACTTC
TRBD2,NA,TRBV20-1,TRBJ2-7,CSATALSGRQNYEQYF,TGCAGTGCTACAGCCCTTAGCGGGAGGCAAAACTACGAGCAGTACTTC
NA,large,TRBV19,TRBJ1-4,CASSIPGNNEKLFF,TGTGCCAGTAGTATACCCGGGAATAATGAAAAACTGTTTTTT
NA,medium-sized,TRBV18,TRBJ1-1,CASSLNRWTEAFF,TGTGCCAGCTCACTGAACCGTTGGACTGAAGCTTTCTTT
TRBD1,medium-sized,TRBV5-6,TRBJ1-3,CASSSSYRGYSGNTIYF,TGTGCCAGCAGCTCTTCGTACAGGGGATACTCTGGAAACACCATATATTTT
TRBD1,large,TRBV27,TRBJ2-2,CASSRDRDTGELFF,TGTGCCAGCAGCCGTGACAGGGACACCGGGGAGCTGTTTTTT
NA,large,TRBV18,TRBJ1-3,CASSQTEGNTIYF,TGTGCCAGCTCACAAACCGAAGGAAACACCATATATTTT
TRBD1,medium-sized,TRBV5-6,TRBJ2-7,CASSGGTGVSYEQYF,TGTGCCAGCAGCGGCGGGACAGGGGTATCCTACGAGCAGTACTTC
NA,few,TRBV10-1,TRBJ1-2,CASSPAQGVYGYTF,TGCGCCAGCAGTCCAGCACAGGGTGTTTATGGCTACACCTTC
TRBD1,medium-sized,TRBV20-1,TRBJ2-2,CSARARGRDGELFF,TGCAGTGCTAGAGCCAGGGGGCGCGACGGGGAGCTGTTTTTT
NA,medium-sized,TRBV6-2/TRBV6-3,TRBJ2-3,CASSEGRSTDTQYF,TGTGCCAGCAGCGAGGGACGTAGCACAGATACGCAGTATTTT
NA,medium-sized,TRBV12-3/TRBV12-4,TRBJ1-3,CASSFLGRRNPSGNTIYF,TGTGCCAGCAGTTTTCTAGGGCGGCGGAACCCCTCTGGAAACACCATATATTTT
TRBD1,NA,TRBV20-1,TRBJ1-2,CSATTGVQGYTF,TGCAGTGCTACTACAGGGGTACAGGGCTACACCTTC
NA,medium-sized,TRBV5-4,TRBJ2-5,CASSLSSGISETQYF,TGTGCCAGCAGCTTGAGTTCAGGCATTTCAGAGACCCAGTACTTC
NA,large,TRBV12-3/TRBV12-4,TRBJ2-2,CASSLLGLGELFF,TGTGCCAGCAGTTTGTTGGGGCTCGGGGAGCTGTTTTTT
NA,medium-sized,TRBV5-1,TRBJ2-1,CASRSVGRDEQFF,TGCGCCAGCAGATCGGTGGGGAGAGATGAGCAGTTCTTC
TRBD1,medium-sized,TRBV6-2/TRBV6-3,TRBJ2-1,CASSYTGTGVYNEQFF,TGTGCCAGCAGCTACACAGGGACAGGGGTCTACAATGAGCAGTTCTTC
TRBD2,large,TRBV12-3/TRBV12-4,TRBJ2-1,CASKLRTSEGGEQFF,TGTGCCAGCAAGTTAAGGACTAGCGAAGGAGGTGAGCAGTTCTTC
NA,medium-sized,TRBV5-1,TRBJ2-3,CASSLEAVDTQYF,TGCGCCAGCAGCTTGGAGGCGGTGGATACGCAGTATTTT
NA,NA,TRBV19,TRBJ1-1,CASSMAGRKAFF,TGTGCCAGTAGTATGGCGGGGAGAAAAGCTTTCTTT
NA,few,TRBV7-9,TRBJ1-2,CASSFDSYGYTF,TGTGCCAGCAGCTTCGACAGCTATGGCTACACCTTC
NA,NA,TRBV5-5,TRBJ1-4,CASSSFVTNEKLFF,TGTGCCAGCAGCTCTTTCGTAACTAATGAAAAACTGTTTTTT
NA,few,TRBV20-1,TRBJ2-5,CSARDNLAVQETQYF,TGCAGTGCTAGAGATAATTTAGCGGTCCAAGAGACCCAGTACTTC
NA,large,TRBV19,TRBJ2-3,CASSGSGTDTQYF,TGTGCCAGTAGCGGGAGCGGCACAGATACGCAGTATTTT
TRBD2,NA,TRBV5-6,TRBJ2-7,CASSLVSGGPYEQYF,TGTGCCAGCAGCTTGGTTAGCGGGGGGCCCTACGAGCAGTACTTC
TRBD1,NA,TRBV27,TRBJ2-7,CASSWPGGFDEQYF,TGTGCCAGCAGCTGGCCAGGGGGCTTCGACGAGCAGTACTTC
NA,NA,TRBV20-1,TRBJ1-1,CSARADRNTEAFF,TGCAGTGCTAGGGCAGACAGGAACACTGAAGCTTTCTTT
TRBD1,NA,TRBV27,TRBJ1-2,CASSLAPTYGTGGDYGYTF,TGTGCCAGCAGTTTAGCCCCCACTTACGGGACAGGGGGTGACTATGGCTACACCTTC
NA,NA,TRBV12-3/TRBV12-4,TRBJ1-1,CASSRGPTEAFF,TGTGCCAGCAGCAGAGGACCGACTGAAGCTTTCTTT
TRBD2,medium-sized,TRBV7-2,TRBJ2-7,CASSFSGGPYEQYF,TGTGCCAGCAGCTTTAGCGGGGGGCCCTACGAGCAGTACTTC
NA,medium-sized,TRBV18,TRBJ2-4,CASSPPVSQPQYF,TGTGCCAGCTCACCACCGGTCAGCCAGCCTCAGTACTTC
NA,NA,TRBV4-3,TRBJ2-2,CASSQVGLVGTGELFF,TGCGCCAGCAGCCAAGTGGGGTTAGTCGGCACCGGGGAGCTGTTTTTT
TRBD1,few,TRBV7-6,TRBJ1-3,CASSLGGQPTSGNTIYF,TGTGCCAGCAGCCTAGGGGGACAGCCAACCTCTGGAAACACCATATATTTT
NA,large,TRBV19,TRBJ1-4,CASRAGGNEKLFF,TGTGCCAGTAGAGCGGGTGGTAATGAAAAACTGTTTTTT
NA,medium-sized,TRBV5-1,TRBJ1-6,CASSLDSVPESPLHF,TGCGCCAGCAGCTTGGACAGTGTGCCTGAATCACCCCTCCACTTT
NA,medium-sized,TRBV6-6,TRBJ1-2,CASSTGLGYGYTF,TGTGCCAGCAGTACAGGGTTGGGCTATGGCTACACCTTC
NA,NA,TRBV5-1,TRBJ2-7,CASSLAAGGDDEQYF,TGCGCCAGCAGCTTGGCCGCAGGGGGGGACGACGAGCAGTACTTC
TRBD1,few,TRBV5-1,TRBJ2-5,CASSLLPRTGGAETQYF,TGCGCCAGCAGCTTGCTTCCCAGGACAGGGGGCGCGGAGACCCAGTACTTC
NA,medium-sized,TRBV19,TRBJ2-7,CASSTAGQRNEQYF,TGTGCCAGTAGTACTGCGGGACAGCGGAACGAGCAGTACTTC
NA,NA,TRBV5-1,TRBJ1-1,CASSFRGGNTEAFF,TGCGCCAGCAGCTTCCGGGGGGGGAACACTGAAGCTTTCTTT
TRBD2,few,TRBV5-1,TRBJ2-2,CASSLAGGDTGELFF,TGCGCCAGCAGCTTAGCGGGGGGAGACACCGGGGAGCTGTTTTTT
TRBD1,large,TRBV6-1,TRBJ2-1,CASSEEGARQFF,TGTGCCAGCAGTGAAGAGGGGGCCCGCCAGTTCTTC
NA,large,TRBV6-4,TRBJ2-1,CASSDVSEGQQFF,TGTGCCAGCAGTGACGTGAGCGAAGGGCAGCAGTTCTTC